This T cell receptor (beta chain) was identified during a study of Ad26.COV2.S vaccination and SARS-CoV-2 variants (dated by TCRdb to the early 2020s). Study-wide context: Donors in the vaccine arm were drawn from COV1001, a phase I-IIa trial of Ad26.COV2.S in healthy adults that was multicentre, randomized, double-blind and placebo-controlled. Trial participants were randomized into five groups of five: low-dose or high-dose Ad26.COV2.S given once or twice, or placebo on both occasions. A total of 32 samples were included in the TCR-sequenced set, comprising around 19 Ad26.COV2.S vaccine recipients, 5 placebo recipients and 8 SARS-CoV-2 convalescent individuals. Blinding of investigators to trial group allocation was maintained during experiments and outcome assessment. The specificity and breadth of SARS-CoV-2-reactive T cell receptors after Ad26.COV2.S vaccination were assessed by TCRbeta repertoire sequencing. Dosing of Ad26.COV2.S was intramuscular, at either 5x10^10 or 1x10^11 viral particles, delivered as one shot or as two shots spaced 56 days apart. General findings and caveats noted by the study authors: After vaccination, spike-specific CD8+ and CD4+ T cell responses were reported to show substantial breadth. Higher spike-specific TCR breadth was observed in Ad26.COV2.S recipients than in placebo recipients (P = 0.0014). Non-spike TCR breadth was comparable between vaccine and placebo recipients, consistent with the vaccine containing only spike. Comparing responses between vaccine doses or regimens was not something the study was powered to do. The authors noted that the TCR breadth and depth analyses may have underestimated total T cell responses.

According to the study, the label for this sample's treatment or condition signals: 15 to 20 received Ad26.COV2.S at low or high dose, single or two shots; about five received placebo; per-sample allocation not given. For vaccine and placebo recipients, the sequenced repertoires came from samples collected on day 63 after the first injection. Cohort 1b enrolled 20 to 30 adults aged 18-55 years at a single site in Boston, USA, between 29 July and 7 August 2020. Ad26.COV2.S consisted of a replication-incompetent adenovirus type 26 vector by which a prefusion-stabilized SARS-CoV-2 spike protein from the original Wuhan strain was expressed. Including the terminal cysteine and phenylalanine, the CDR3 comprises 18 residues. Of the read, only the CDR3 DNA is kept; its 54 bases are in frame from base 1. Clipping removes 5 bases from V and 0 bases from J, with 7 as the unmatched junction base count. The germline V gene specifies SGHVS as CDR1 and FNYEAQ as CDR2.

This clone was detected only once. Its antigen has not been determined. No base-level quality is on record; no much larger clone is a single base apart. The immunoSEQ Assay was used to sequence TCRbeta CDR3 regions. After extraction, genomic DNA underwent amplification by bias-controlled multiplex PCR, followed by high-throughput sequencing. Per the authors' processing: To quantify the absolute abundance of every unique TCRbeta CDR3 region, sequences were collapsed and filtered. T cell fraction was estimated by normalizing TCRbeta template counts to usable DNA, with usable DNA measured through amplification of reference genes found in all nucleated cells. Repertoire TCRs were annotated as SARS-CoV-2-specific by exact matching of V gene, CDR3 amino acid sequence and J gene to a known reactive TCR set. The reference SARS-CoV-2 TCR set came from MIRA and was filtered for enrichment in COVID-19-positive ImmuneCODE repertoires, removing public or cross-reactive TCRs. Drawing on the MIRA antigens, annotated TCRs were analysed further at the level of specific ORF or position within ORF. Breadth was defined as annotated unique rearrangements over total unique productive rearrangements; depth was the summed frequency of those rearrangements. Group comparisons of TCR breadth used two-sided Wilcoxon rank-sum tests. Not all clones reach the TCRdb copy of this immuneACCESS table, which keeps in-frame sequences only. Checked studies attribute under half of the gap to unresolved V genes and leave the rest unexplained. V, J and clone size are taken as reported in that table, and D and trimming were inferred from the DNA itself. The sample includes approximately 300,000 clones, with 85% observed a single time. The ten largest clones add up to 2.1% of the sample.

Recombination connected TRBV7-6 to TRBJ2-3; the central 14 bases match TRBD2. The origin of this receptor is a person between 18 and 65 years old who received the Ad26.COV2.S COVID-19 vaccine or a placebo. This specimen was peripheral blood, taken in a trial of Ad26.COV2.S vaccine versus placebo. In nucleotide form, the sequence is TGTGCCAGCAGCCCACGGACTAGCGGGGGGTTAAGCACAGATACGCAGTATTTT. This translates into CASSPRTSGGLSTDTQYF.